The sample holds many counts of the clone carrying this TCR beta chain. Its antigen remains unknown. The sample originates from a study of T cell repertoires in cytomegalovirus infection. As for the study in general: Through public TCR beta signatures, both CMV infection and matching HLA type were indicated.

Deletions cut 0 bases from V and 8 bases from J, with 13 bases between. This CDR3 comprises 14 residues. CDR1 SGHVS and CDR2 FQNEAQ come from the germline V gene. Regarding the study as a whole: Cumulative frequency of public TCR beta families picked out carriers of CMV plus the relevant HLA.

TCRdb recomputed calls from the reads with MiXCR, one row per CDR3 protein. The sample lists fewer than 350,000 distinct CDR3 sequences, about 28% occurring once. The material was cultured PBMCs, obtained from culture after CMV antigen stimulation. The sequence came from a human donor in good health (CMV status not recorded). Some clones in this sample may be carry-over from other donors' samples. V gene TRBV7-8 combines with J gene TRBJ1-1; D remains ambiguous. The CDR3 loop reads CASSLASGVKEAFF. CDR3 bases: TGTGCCAGCAGCTTAGCGAGTGGAGTTAAGGAAGCTTTCTTT.